This TCR beta chain was identified in a study of blood T cell repertoires in COVID-19. The wider study: T cells, B-cell-depleted T cells, or PBMCs provided the cDNA or gDNA that served as material.

Seattle patient enrollment occurred during active infection, with longitudinal follow-up thereafter. Study processing details: Estimation of nucleated cell counts relied on the amplification of reference gene primers. Sequenced by immunoSEQ multiplex PCR; TCRdb stores in-frame clones only, minus some. The V and J calls and clone size are taken from that table; D and trimming were inferred from the DNA. The sample lists 250,000 to 350,000 clones; more than 80% were seen once. The germline gives CDR1 WNHNN, CDR2 SYGVQD (reference sequence). The CDR3 totals 13 residues. V was trimmed by 2 bases and J by 3 bases, leaving 7 bases between them.

This TCR was recovered from a woman in her 50s with COVID-19, enrolled during active disease. The sequenced sample consisted of peripheral blood. This chain connects TRBV10-1 to TRBJ1-1; D gene unclear. As DNA, the CDR3 is TGCGCCAGCAGTGAGGAGTATTACACTGAAGCTTTCTTT. This sequence encodes CASSEEYYTEAFF.